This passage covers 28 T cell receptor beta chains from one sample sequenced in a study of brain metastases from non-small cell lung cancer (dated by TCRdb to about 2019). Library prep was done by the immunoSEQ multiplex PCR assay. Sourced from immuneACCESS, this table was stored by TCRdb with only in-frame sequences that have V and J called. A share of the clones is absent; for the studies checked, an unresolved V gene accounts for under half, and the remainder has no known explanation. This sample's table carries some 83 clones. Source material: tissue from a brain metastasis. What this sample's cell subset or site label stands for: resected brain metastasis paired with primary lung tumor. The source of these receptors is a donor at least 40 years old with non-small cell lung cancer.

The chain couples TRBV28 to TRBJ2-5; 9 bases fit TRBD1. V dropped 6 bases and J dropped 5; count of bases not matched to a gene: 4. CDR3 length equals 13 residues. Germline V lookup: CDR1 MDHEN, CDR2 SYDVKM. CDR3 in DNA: TGTGCCAGCAGACGGGACAGGGTGGAGACCCAGTACTTC. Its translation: CASRRDRVETQYF.

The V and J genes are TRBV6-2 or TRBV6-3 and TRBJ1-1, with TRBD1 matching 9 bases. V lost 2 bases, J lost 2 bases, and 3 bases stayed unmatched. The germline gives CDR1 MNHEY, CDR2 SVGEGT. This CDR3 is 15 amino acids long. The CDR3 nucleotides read TGTGCCAGCAGTTACACGGACAGGGGTAACACTGAAGCTTTCTTT. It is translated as CASSYTDRGNTEAFF.

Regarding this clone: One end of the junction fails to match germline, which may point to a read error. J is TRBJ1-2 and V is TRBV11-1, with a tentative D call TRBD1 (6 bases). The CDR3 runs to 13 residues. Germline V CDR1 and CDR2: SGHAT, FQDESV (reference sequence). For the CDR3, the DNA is TGTGCCAGCAGCTATCAGGGGAACTATGGCTACATCTTC. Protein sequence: CASSYQGNYGYIF.

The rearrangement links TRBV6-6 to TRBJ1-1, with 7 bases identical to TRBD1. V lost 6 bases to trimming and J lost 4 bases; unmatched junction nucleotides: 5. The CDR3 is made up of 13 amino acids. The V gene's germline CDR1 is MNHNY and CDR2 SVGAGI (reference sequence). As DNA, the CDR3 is TGTGCCAGCAGCCGGAACAGGGGCACTGAAGCTTTCTTT. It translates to CASSRNRGTEAFF.

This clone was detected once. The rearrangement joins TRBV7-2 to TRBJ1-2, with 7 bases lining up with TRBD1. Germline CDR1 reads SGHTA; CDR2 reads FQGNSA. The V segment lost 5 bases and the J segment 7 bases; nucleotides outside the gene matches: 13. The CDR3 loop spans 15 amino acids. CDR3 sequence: CASSPSTGRFAGYTF. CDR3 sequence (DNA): TGTGCCAGCAGCCCCTCGACAGGGAGATTCGCTGGCTACACCTTC.

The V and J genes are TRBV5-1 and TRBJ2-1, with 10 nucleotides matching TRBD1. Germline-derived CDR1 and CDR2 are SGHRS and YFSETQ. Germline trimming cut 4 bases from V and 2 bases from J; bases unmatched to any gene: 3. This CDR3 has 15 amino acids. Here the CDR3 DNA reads TGCGCCAGCAGCCTTGGACAGGGGGCCTACAATGAGCAGTTCTTC. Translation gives CASSLGQGAYNEQFF.

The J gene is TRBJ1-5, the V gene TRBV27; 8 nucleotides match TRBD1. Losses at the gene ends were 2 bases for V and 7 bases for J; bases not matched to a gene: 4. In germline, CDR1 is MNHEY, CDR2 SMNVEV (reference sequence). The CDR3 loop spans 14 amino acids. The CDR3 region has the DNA TGTGCCAGCAGTTTAGACAGGGACAGGCAGCCCCAGCATTTT. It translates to CASSLDRDRQPQHF.

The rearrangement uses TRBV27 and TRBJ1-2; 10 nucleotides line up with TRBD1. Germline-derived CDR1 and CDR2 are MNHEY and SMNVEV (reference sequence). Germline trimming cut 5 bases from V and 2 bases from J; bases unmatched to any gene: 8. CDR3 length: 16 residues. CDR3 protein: CASSPGTGDRNYGYTF. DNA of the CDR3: TGTGCCAGCAGTCCCGGGACAGGGGATAGGAACTATGGCTACACCTTC.

Here the CDR3 DNA reads TGTGCCAGCAGCCGGCGTTATCCTTTCTCTGAGACCCAGTACTTC. This codes for CASSRRYPFSETQYF. The chain combines TRBV3-1 (or the pseudogene TRBV3-2) with TRBJ2-5; D remains unclear. Trimming shortened V by 4 bases and J by 5 bases, and 17 bases separated the two germline ends. There are 15 residues in the CDR3. Per germline, CDR1 LGHDT and CDR2 YNNKEL (reference sequence).

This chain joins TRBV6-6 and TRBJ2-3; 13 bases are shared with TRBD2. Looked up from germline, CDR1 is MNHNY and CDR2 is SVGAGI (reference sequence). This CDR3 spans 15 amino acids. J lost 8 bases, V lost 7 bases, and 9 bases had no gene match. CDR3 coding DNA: TGTGCCAGCACCCGGACTAGCGGGAGTCAGGGTACGCAGTATTTT. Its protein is CASTRTSGSQGTQYF.

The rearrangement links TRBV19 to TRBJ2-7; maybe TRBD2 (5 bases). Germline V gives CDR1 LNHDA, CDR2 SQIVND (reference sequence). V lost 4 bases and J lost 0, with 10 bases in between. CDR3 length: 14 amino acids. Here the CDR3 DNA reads TGTGCCAGTAGTAATGTGGGGAGCTCCTACGAGCAGTACTTC. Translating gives CASSNVGSSYEQYF.

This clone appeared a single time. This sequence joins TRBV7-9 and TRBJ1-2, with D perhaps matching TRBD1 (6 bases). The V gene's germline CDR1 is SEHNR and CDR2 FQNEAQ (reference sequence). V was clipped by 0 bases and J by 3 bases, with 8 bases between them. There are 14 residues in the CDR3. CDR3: CASSLADSDYGYTF. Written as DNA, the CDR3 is TGTGCCAGCAGCTTAGCGGACAGTGACTATGGCTACACCTTC.

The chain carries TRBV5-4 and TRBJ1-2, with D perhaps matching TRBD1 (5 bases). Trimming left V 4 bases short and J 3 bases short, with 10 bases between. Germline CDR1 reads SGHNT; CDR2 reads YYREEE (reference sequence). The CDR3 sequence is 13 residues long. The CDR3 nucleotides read TGTGCCAGCAGCCCAGGGCAGGACTATGGCTACACCTTC. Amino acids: CASSPGQDYGYTF.

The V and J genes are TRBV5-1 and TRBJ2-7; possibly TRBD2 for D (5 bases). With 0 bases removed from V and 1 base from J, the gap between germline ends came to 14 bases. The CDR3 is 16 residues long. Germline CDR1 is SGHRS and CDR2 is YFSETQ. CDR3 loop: CASSLDGEKLSYEQYF. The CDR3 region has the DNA TGCGCCAGCAGCTTGGATGGGGAGAAGCTATCCTACGAGCAGTACTTC.

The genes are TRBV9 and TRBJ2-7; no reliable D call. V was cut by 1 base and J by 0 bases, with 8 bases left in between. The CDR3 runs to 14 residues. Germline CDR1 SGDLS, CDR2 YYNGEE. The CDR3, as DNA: TGTGCCAGCAGCGTAACACAGAGCTCCTACGAGCAGTACTTC. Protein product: CASSVTQSSYEQYF.

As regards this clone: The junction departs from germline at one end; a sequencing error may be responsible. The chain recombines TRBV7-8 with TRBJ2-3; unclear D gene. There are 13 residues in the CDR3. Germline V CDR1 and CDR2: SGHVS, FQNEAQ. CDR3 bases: TGTGCCAGCAGCTTAGGGAGCATAGATACGCAGTATTTT. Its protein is CASSLGSIDTQYF.

CDR3 protein: CASSVDGQGNTEAFF. For the CDR3, the DNA is TGTGCCAGCAGCGTAGACGGACAGGGTAACACTGAAGCTTTCTTT. The gene calls are TRBV9 and TRBJ1-1, with 8 nucleotides matching TRBD1. CDR1 and CDR2 (germline): SGDLS, YYNGEE. This CDR3 contains 15 residues. V gave up 0 bases and J gave up 2 bases; unmatched junction bases: 3.

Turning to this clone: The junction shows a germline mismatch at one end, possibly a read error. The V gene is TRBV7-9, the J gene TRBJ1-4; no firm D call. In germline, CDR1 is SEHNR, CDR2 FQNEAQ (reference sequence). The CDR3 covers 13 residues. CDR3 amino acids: CASSFGTDEKLFF. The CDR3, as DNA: TGTGCCAGCAGCTTTGGAACTGATGAAAAACTGTTTTTT.

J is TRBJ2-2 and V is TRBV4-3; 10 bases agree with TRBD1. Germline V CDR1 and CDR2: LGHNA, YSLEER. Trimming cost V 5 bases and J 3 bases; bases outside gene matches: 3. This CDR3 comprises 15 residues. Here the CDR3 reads CASSKDRGDTGELFF. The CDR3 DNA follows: TGCGCCAGCAGCAAGGACAGGGGGGACACCGGGGAGCTGTTTTTT.

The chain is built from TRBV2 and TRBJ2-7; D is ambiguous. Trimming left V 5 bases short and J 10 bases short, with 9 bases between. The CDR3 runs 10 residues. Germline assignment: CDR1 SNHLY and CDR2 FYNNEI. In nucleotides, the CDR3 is TGTGCCAGCAGTAGGGTTGAACAGTACTTC. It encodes CASSRVEQYF.

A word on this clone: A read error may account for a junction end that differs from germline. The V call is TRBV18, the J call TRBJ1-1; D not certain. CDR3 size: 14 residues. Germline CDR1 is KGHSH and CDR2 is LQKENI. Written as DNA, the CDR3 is TGTGCCAGCTCACCGGCAATGTCTAAAATTGAAACTTTCTTT. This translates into CASSPAMSKIETFF.

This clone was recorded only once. In nucleotides, the CDR3 is TGTGCCAGTAGTATTGCGGGGGAGACCCAGTACTTC. Translated, it gives CASSIAGETQYF. The chain recombines TRBV19 with TRBJ2-5, with D tentatively TRBD2 (6 bases). Per the germline V gene, CDR1 is LNHDA and CDR2 is SQIVND (reference sequence). This CDR3 has 12 amino acids. Trimming removed 3 bases from V and 5 bases from J, with 7 bases in between.

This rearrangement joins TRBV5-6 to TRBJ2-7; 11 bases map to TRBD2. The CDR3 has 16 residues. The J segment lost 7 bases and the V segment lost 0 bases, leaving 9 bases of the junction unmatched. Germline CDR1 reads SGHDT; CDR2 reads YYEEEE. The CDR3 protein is CASSLGAPGLAVEQYF. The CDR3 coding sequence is TGTGCCAGCAGCTTGGGAGCACCGGGACTAGCGGTTGAGCAGTACTTC.

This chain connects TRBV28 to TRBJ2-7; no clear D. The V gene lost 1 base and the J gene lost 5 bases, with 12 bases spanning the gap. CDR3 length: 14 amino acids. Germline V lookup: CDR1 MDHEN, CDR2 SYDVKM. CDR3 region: CASSLLGPDHEQYF. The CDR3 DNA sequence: TGTGCCAGCAGTTTATTAGGGCCAGACCACGAGCAGTACTTC. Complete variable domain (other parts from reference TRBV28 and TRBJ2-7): DVKVTQSSRYLVKRTGEKVFLECVQDMDHENMFWYRQDPGLGLRLIYFSYDVKMKEKGDIPEGYSVSREKKERFSLILESASTNQTSMYLCASSLLGPDHEQYFGPGTRLTVT.

CDR3 nucleotide sequence: TGTGCCAGCAGCCGGCTCCATCCCATTTGTCTGCAAGATACGCAGTATTTT. Its translation: CASSRLHPICLQDTQYF. The chain recombines TRBV3-1 (or the pseudogene TRBV3-2) with TRBJ2-3; D ambiguous. This CDR3 comprises 17 residues. CDR1 and CDR2 (germline): LGHDT, YNNKEL (reference sequence). Trimming removed 4 bases at V and 5 bases at J, with 22 bases between.

The CDR3 sequence: CASSLAQGGETQYF. The DNA for the CDR3 is TGTGCCAGCAGCTTAGCGCAGGGAGGAGAGACCCAGTACTTC. V gene TRBV7-9 combines with J gene TRBJ2-5; D is perhaps TRBD2 (6 bases). Trimming left V 0 bases short and J 4 bases short, with 9 bases between. CDR1 is SEHNR and CDR2 is FQNEAQ in the germline V gene (reference sequence). The CDR3 length is 14 residues.

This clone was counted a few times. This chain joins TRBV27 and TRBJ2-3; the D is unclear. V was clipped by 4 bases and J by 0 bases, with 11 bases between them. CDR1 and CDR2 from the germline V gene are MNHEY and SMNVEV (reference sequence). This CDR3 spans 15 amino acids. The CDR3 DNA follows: TGTGCCAGCAGTTACGAAAACCCTAGCACAGATACGCAGTATTTT. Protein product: CASSYENPSTDTQYF.

The CDR3 loop reads CASSPAMSGIEAFF. Written as DNA, the CDR3 is TGTGCCAGCTCACCGGCAATGTCTGGAATTGAAGCTTTCTTT. This chain joins TRBV18 and TRBJ1-1; D is unclear. Trimming removed 3 bases from V and 7 bases from J, with 15 bases in between. Germline values: CDR1 KGHSH, CDR2 LQKENI. The CDR3 has 14 amino acids.